The rows below give T cell receptor beta chains drawn from one sample of a study of cytomegalovirus exposure and HLA in healthy donors. TCRdb keeps only in-frame clones here, not all; method: immunoSEQ multiplex PCR. In the table there are about 160,000 clones, 82% of which are singletons. The sequencing input was PBMCs. These receptor sequences come from a girl under 18 in good health and CMV-seropositive. CDR3s include the opening cysteine and the closing phenylalanine or tryptophan. The D gene is left open where the match is weak. Some rows have no size entry. The others give once, few or many, or a class for an expanded clone.

.	TRBV7-9	TRBJ2-4	.	16	TGTGCCAGCAGCCCCCCGCGGAGAGGAGATTTAAACATTCAGTACTTC	CASSPPRRGDLNIQYF
.	TRBV7-6	TRBJ2-2	once	14	TGTGCCACCGCCAGGGGGGCGGACACCGGGGAGCTGTTTTTT	CATARGADTGELFF
.	TRBV27	TRBJ1-2	.	13	TGTGCCAGCAGTTCCCCTGGACAGCACGGCTACACCTTC	CASSSPGQHGYTF
TRBD1	TRBV5-6	TRBJ1-2	.	14	TGTGCCAGCAGTAGGGACAGGGGGAACTATGGCTACACCTTC	CASSRDRGNYGYTF
TRBD1	TRBV28	TRBJ1-4	.	16	TGTGCCAGCAGCCGAGCCGGGACAGGACTTAATGAAAAACTGTTTTTT	CASSRAGTGLNEKLFF
.	TRBV6-6	TRBJ1-4	.	14	TGTGCCAGCTCCCGTGAGGGGGGGAGTGAAAAACTGTTTTTT	CASSREGGSEKLFF
.	TRBV7-8	TRBJ2-1	.	17	TGTGCCAGCAGCTTAGGGGCTAGCACGAGCTCCTACAATGAGCAGTTCTTC	CASSLGASTSSYNEQFF
TRBD1	TRBV30	TRBJ1-3	.	17	TGTGCCTGGAGTCGGACAGGCCAGTACTACTCTGGAAACACCATATATTTT	CAWSRTGQYYSGNTIYF
TRBD1	TRBV10-3	TRBJ1-2	.	12	TGTGCCATCCTACAGGGGGACTATGGCTACACCTTC	CAILQGDYGYTF
.	TRBV30	TRBJ2-7	.	15	TGTGCCTGGAGTGTCCGCCGGACAGATACCTACGAGCAGTACTTC	CAWSVRRTDTYEQYF
TRBD1	TRBV27	TRBJ1-2	.	14	TGTGCCAGCAGCCGACAGGGGGTGAACTATGGCTACACCTTC	CASSRQGVNYGYTF
.	TRBV27	TRBJ1-4	.	16	TGTGCCAGCAGTTCCCGCAGGGGTGCAACTAATGAAAAACTGTTTTTT	CASSSRRGATNEKLFF
TRBD1	TRBV28	TRBJ1-2	.	16	TGTGCCAGCAGTCCCCCCGGGACAGGGCCCTATGAAGGCTACACCTTC	CASSPPGTGPYEGYTF
.	TRBV18	TRBJ1-4	.	14	TGTGCCAGCTCACCCACGGGGTGGAATGAAAAACTGTTTTTT	CASSPTGWNEKLFF
TRBD1	TRBV28	TRBJ1-5	.	17	TGTGCCAGCAGTTTATGGGGGACAGGGTGGAACAATCAGCCCCAGCATTTT	CASSLWGTGWNNQPQHF
.	TRBV5-1	TRBJ2-1	.	13	TGCGCCAGCAGCTACCGTAGCGGCCGGGGGCAGTTCTTC	CASSYRSGRGQFF
TRBD1	TRBV5-4	TRBJ1-4	.	16	TGTGCCAGCAGCTTGCGACAGGGGACCACTAATGAAAAACTGTTTTTT	CASSLRQGTTNEKLFF
.	TRBV7-9	TRBJ1-1	.	13	TGTGCCAGCAGCAGACAGGTGAACACTGAAGCTTTCTTT	CASSRQVNTEAFF
.	TRBV5-1	TRBJ2-2	.	16	TGCGCCAGCAGCTTGTTGGTCCCCAGCGGCACCGGGGAGCTGTTTTTT	CASSLLVPSGTGELFF
TRBD1	TRBV9	TRBJ1-2	.	13	TGTGCCAGTGAACGGACAGGGAGCTATGGCTACACCTTC	CASERTGSYGYTF
.	TRBV5-6	TRBJ1-1	few	16	TGTGCCAGCAGCTCTCTCTCCCGGACAGCCATACCAGAAGCTTTCTTT	CASSSLSRTAIPEAFF
.	TRBV6-5	TRBJ2-5	.	15	TGTGCCAGCAGTTACGGAGCGGATCCCCAAGAGACCCAGTACTTC	CASSYGADPQETQYF
TRBD2	TRBV6-1	TRBJ2-3	.	15	TGTGCCAGCAGTGTAACGGGAGGGCGGACAGATACGCAGTATTTT	CASSVTGGRTDTQYF
TRBD1	TRBV18	TRBJ1-5	.	16	TGTGCCAGCTCATCCGGGACAGCATATAGCAATCAGCCCCAGCATTTT	CASSSGTAYSNQPQHF
TRBD1	TRBV5-6	TRBJ1-4	.	15	TGTGCCAGCAGCTACGAGGACAGGGGGAGTGAAAAACTGTTTTTT	CASSYEDRGSEKLFF
TRBD1	TRBV7-2	TRBJ1-1	few	15	TGTGCCAGCAGCTTCCTGACAGGGGCGGGCACTGAAGCTTTCTTT	CASSFLTGAGTEAFF
TRBD1	TRBV6-4	TRBJ2-5	.	16	TGTGCCAGCAGTGATCACAGGGGGCCCTTTCAAGAGACCCAGTACTTC	CASSDHRGPFQETQYF
.	TRBV28	TRBJ1-4	.	14	TGTGCCAGCAGTTTAAGAGGTACGCGTGAAAAACTGTTTTTT	CASSLRGTREKLFF
TRBD2	TRBV5-1	TRBJ2-5	.	16	TGCGCCAGCAGCAAAAAAGGGACTAGCGTCCAAGAGACCCAGTACTTC	CASSKKGTSVQETQYF
TRBD2	TRBV10-3	TRBJ2-5	.	14	TGTGCCATCAGTGAAAGCGGGAACCAAGAGACCCAGTACTTC	CAISESGNQETQYF
.	TRBV4-3	TRBJ1-6	.	17	TGCGCCAGCAGCCAAGATGCCCGGGGAGGTGGGAGGTCACCCCTCCACTTT	CASSQDARGGGRSPLHF
TRBD1	TRBV28	TRBJ1-1	.	16	TGTGCCAGCACCTTACAAGCGACAGGGGTGAACACTGAAGCTTTCTTT	CASTLQATGVNTEAFF
TRBD2	TRBV7-9	TRBJ2-3	.	16	TGTGCCAGCAGCTTAGGGGCTAGCGGACACACAGATACGCAGTATTTT	CASSLGASGHTDTQYF
.	TRBV18	TRBJ1-2	.	13	TGTGCCAGCTCACGCAGGGCGGACTATGGCTACACCTTC	CASSRRADYGYTF
TRBD2	TRBV7-2	TRBJ2-3	.	14	TGTGCCAGCAGTCCCAGCGGGAGGGCAGATACGCAGTATTTT	CASSPSGRADTQYF
.	TRBV4-1	TRBJ2-1	.	15	TGCGCCAGCAGCCAAGGTTGGGGCCTTTACAATGAGCAGTTCTTC	CASSQGWGLYNEQFF
.	TRBV7-2	TRBJ1-2	.	15	TGTGCCAGCAGCTTGGTAACAGTCATTAACTATGGCTACACCTTC	CASSLVTVINYGYTF
.	TRBV28	TRBJ2-7	.	14	TGTGCCAGCAGTGCCCGACTAGTCGTAGCCGAGCAGTACTTC	CASSARLVVAEQYF
.	TRBV28	TRBJ1-1	.	13	TGTGCCAGCAACCAGTACATGAACACTGAAGCTTTCTTT	CASNQYMNTEAFF
.	TRBV27	TRBJ2-4	.	13	TGTACCTATACGCCCCAGGGGTGGGACATTCAGTACTTC	CTYTPQGWDIQYF
TRBD2	TRBV4-3	TRBJ2-5	few	15	TGCGCCAGCAGCCAAGAGCGGGGGGGCCAAGAGACCCAGTACTTC	CASSQERGGQETQYF
.	TRBV7-8	TRBJ1-5	.	18	TGTGCCAGCAGCTTAGAGCGGGCCAACGTAGATAGCAATCAGCCCCAGCATTTT	CASSLERANVDSNQPQHF
TRBD1	TRBV10-3	TRBJ1-2	.	14	TGTGCCATCAGTGTGGACAGGTCTGTTTATGGCTACACCTTC	CAISVDRSVYGYTF
TRBD2	TRBV27	TRBJ2-7	once	15	TGTGCCAGCAGTCCAGCGACTAGCGGGGGTTACGAGCAGTACTTC	CASSPATSGGYEQYF
.	TRBV28	TRBJ2-3	.	13	TGTGCCAGCAGTTCCCGGACTCTGGATACGCAGTATTTT	CASSSRTLDTQYF
.	TRBV5-6	TRBJ1-1	.	14	TGTGCCAGCAGCTTAGTCCTAATGAACACTGAAGCTTTCTTT	CASSLVLMNTEAFF